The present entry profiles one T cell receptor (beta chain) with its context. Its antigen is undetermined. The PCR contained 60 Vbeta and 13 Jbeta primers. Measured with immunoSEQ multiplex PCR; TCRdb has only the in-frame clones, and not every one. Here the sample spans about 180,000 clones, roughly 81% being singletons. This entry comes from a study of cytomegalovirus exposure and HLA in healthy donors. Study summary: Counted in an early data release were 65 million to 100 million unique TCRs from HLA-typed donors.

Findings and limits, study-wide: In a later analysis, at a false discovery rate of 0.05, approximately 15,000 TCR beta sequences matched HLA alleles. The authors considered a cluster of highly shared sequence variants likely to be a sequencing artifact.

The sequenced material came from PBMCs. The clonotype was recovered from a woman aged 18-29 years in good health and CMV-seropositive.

CDR3 nucleotides: TGTGCCAGCAGCTCTGAGGGTGTTCCGAACACTGAAGCTTTCTTT. Its translation: CASSSEGVPNTEAFF. The rearrangement uses TRBV5-5 and TRBJ1-1; D is ambiguous. V lost 3 bases to trimming and J lost 1 base, with 13 bases between them. Germline V gene data show CDR1 as SGHKS and CDR2 as YYEKEE (reference sequence). The CDR3 is 15 amino acids.